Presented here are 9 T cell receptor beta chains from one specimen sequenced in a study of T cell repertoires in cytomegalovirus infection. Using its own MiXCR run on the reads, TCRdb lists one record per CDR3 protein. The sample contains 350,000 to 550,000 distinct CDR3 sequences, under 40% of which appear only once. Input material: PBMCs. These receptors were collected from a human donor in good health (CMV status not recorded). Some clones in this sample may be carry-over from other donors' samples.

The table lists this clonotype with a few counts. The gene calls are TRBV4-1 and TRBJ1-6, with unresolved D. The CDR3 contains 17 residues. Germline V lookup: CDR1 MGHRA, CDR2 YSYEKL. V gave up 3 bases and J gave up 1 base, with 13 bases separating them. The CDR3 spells CASSHQTEASYNSPLHF. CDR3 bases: TGCGCCAGCAGCCACCAGACCGAGGCATCCTATAATTCACCCCTCCACTTT.

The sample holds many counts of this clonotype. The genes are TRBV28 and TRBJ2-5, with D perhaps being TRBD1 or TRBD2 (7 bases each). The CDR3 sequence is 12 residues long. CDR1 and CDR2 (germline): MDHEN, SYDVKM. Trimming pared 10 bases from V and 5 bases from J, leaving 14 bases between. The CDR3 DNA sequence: TGTGCCACAGGGGGGGGCCTGGAGACCCAGTACTTC. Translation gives CATGGGLETQYF.

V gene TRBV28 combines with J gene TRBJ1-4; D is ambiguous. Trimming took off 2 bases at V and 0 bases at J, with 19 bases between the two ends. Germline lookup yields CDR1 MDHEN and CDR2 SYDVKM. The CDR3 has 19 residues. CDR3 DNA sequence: TGTGCCAGCAGTTTACCGAAACCCCACCGTCGCACAACTAATGAAAAACTGTTTTTT. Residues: CASSLPKPHRRTTNEKLFF. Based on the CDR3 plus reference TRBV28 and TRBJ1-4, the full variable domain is DVKVTQSSRYLVKRTGEKVFLECVQDMDHENMFWYRQDPGLGLRLIYFSYDVKMKEKGDIPEGYSVSREKKERFSLILESASTNQTSMYLCASSLPKPHRRTTNEKLFFGSGTQLSVL.

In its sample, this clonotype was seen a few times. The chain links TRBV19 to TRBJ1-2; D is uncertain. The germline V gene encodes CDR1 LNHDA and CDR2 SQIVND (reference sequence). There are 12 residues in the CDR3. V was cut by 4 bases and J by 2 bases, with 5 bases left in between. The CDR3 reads CASSTQNYGYTF. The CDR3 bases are TGTGCCAGTAGTACCCAAAACTATGGCTACACCTTC.

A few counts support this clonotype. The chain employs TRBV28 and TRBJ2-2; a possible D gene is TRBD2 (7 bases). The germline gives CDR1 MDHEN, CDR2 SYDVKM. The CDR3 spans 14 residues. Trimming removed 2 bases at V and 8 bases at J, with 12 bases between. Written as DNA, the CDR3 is TGTGCCAGCAGTTTACGAGGGGGGGCTGGGGAGCTGTTTTTT. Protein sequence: CASSLRGGAGELFF. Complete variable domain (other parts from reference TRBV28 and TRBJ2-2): DVKVTQSSRYLVKRTGEKVFLECVQDMDHENMFWYRQDPGLGLRLIYFSYDVKMKEKGDIPEGYSVSREKKERFSLILESASTNQTSMYLCASSLRGGAGELFFGEGSRLTVL.

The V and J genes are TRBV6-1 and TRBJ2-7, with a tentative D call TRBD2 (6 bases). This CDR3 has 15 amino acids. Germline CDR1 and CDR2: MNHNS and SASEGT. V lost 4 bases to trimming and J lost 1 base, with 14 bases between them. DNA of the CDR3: TGTGCCAGCAGTGTGTTGGGGGGAACTTCCTACGAGCAGTACTTC. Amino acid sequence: CASSVLGGTSYEQYF.

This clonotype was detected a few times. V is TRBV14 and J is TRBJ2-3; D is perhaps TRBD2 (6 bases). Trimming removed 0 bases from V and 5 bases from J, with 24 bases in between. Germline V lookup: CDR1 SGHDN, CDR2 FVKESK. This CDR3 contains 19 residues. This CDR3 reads CASSQERSLALGDGDTQYF. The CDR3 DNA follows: TGTGCCAGCAGCCAAGAAAGGTCCCTAGCGTTGGGTGATGGAGATACGCAGTATTTT. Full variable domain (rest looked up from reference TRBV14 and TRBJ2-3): EAGVTQFPSHSVIEKGQTVTLRCDPISGHDNLYWYRRVMGKEIKFLLHFVKESKQDESGMPNNRFLAERTGGTYSTLKVQPAELEDSGVYFCASSQERSLALGDGDTQYFGPGTRLTVL.

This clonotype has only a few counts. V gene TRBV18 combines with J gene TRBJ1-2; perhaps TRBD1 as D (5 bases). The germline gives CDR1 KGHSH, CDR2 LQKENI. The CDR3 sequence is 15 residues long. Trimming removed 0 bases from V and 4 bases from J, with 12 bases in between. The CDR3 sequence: CASSPPGRGIYGYTF. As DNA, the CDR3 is TGTGCCAGCTCACCACCGGGACGGGGGATCTATGGCTACACCTTC.

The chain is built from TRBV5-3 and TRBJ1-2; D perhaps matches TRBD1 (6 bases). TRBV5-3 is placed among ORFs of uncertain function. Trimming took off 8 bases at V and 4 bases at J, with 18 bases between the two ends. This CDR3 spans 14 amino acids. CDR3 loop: CASSPTGHFYGYTF. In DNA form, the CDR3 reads TGTGCCAGCAGCCCGACGGGACACTTCTATGGCTACACCTTC.